This entry features one T cell receptor beta chain sequence. There is no known antigen for this receptor. Base qualities are not recorded, but no much larger clone differs from it by a single base. Receptor libraries were prepared by the immunoSEQ multiplex PCR assay. This immuneACCESS table, as held by TCRdb, lists in-frame sequences with V and J called but not all clones. Of the missing ones, under half trace to an unresolved V gene in checked studies; the others have no known cause. The sample table holds about 100,000 clones, of which around 92% were seen once. The ten largest account for about 2.6% of the sample. Taken from cysteine to phenylalanine, the CDR3 has 14 residues. The DNA shown is the 42-base CDR3, in frame from base 1. As encoded in the germline V gene (reference sequence), CDR1 is MNHEY while CDR2 is SMNVEV. V loses 7 bases at its end and J loses 7 bases; junction bases beyond the gene matches: 11.

This sample stems from a study of T cell changes during pregnancy in multiple sclerosis (dated by TCRdb to about 2019). Study-level background: The study looked at changes in the T cell repertoire across pregnancy in women with multiple sclerosis.

This TCR was sampled from a female donor with multiple sclerosis, enrolled in a pregnancy study. Specimen: peripheral blood, collected in the first trimester of pregnancy. The receptor chain draws on TRBV27 and TRBJ2-7, with 9 middle bases fitting TRBD1. Read as DNA, the sequence is TGTGCCAGCAACAGAGGGGGGACAGGGAGGGAGCAGTACTTC. Its protein product is CASNRGGTGREQYF.